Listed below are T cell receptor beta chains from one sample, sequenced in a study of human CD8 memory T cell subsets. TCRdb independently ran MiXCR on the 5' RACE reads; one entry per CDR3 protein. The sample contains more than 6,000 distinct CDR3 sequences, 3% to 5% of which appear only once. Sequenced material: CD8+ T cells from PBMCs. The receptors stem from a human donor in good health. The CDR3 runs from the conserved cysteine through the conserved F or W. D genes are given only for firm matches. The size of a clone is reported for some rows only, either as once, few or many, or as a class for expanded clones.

CDR3nt: TGTGCCAGCGGACAGAGGGCGATCACTGGGGCCAACGTCCTGACTTTC
CDR3aa: CASGQRAITGANVLTF
d_gene: NA
v_gene: TRBV28
abundance: few
j_gene: TRBJ2-6

CDR3nt: TGCAGTGCTAGAGACGTCAGGGGGCACAATGAGCAGTTCTTC
CDR3aa: CSARDVRGHNEQFF
d_gene: TRBD1
v_gene: TRBV20-1
abundance: few
j_gene: TRBJ2-1

CDR3nt: TGTGCCAGCAGCGTAGACGGTTCCTACAATGAGCAGTTCTTC
CDR3aa: CASSVDGSYNEQFF
d_gene: NA
v_gene: TRBV9
abundance: many
j_gene: TRBJ2-1

CDR3nt: TGTGCCAGCAGTTTCCTGACAGAATCCTACGAGCAGTACTTC
CDR3aa: CASSFLTESYEQYF
d_gene: NA
v_gene: TRBV6-2/TRBV6-3
abundance: many
j_gene: TRBJ2-7

CDR3nt: TGTGCCAGCAGTTACTCGAAACGGGCAGGGCGCACTGAAGCTTTCTTT
CDR3aa: CASSYSKRAGRTEAFF
d_gene: NA
v_gene: TRBV6-5
abundance: many
j_gene: TRBJ1-1

CDR3nt: TGTGCCAGTGCCGAGGGACAGGGAATAACTGAGCAGTTCTTC
CDR3aa: CASAEGQGITEQFF
d_gene: TRBD1
v_gene: TRBV19
abundance: many
j_gene: TRBJ2-1

CDR3nt: TGTGCCAGCAGCCCCGGGACAGCGAACACTGAAGCTTTCTTT
CDR3aa: CASSPGTANTEAFF
d_gene: TRBD1
v_gene: TRBV7-6
abundance: NA
j_gene: TRBJ1-1

CDR3nt: TGTGCCAGCAGCTTGGACCCGGGACAGGGGCCGGCCGGGGAGCTGTTTTTT
CDR3aa: CASSLDPGQGPAGELFF
d_gene: TRBD1
v_gene: TRBV5-5
abundance: many
j_gene: TRBJ2-2

CDR3nt: TGTGCCAGCAGCTTAGAGACAGGGACCAATTCACCCCTCCACTTT
CDR3aa: CASSLETGTNSPLHF
d_gene: TRBD1
v_gene: TRBV7-6
abundance: many
j_gene: TRBJ1-6

CDR3nt: TGCGCCAGCAGCTTGGCGGGAGGCGGGCTAGAGACCCAGTACTTC
CDR3aa: CASSLAGGGLETQYF
d_gene: TRBD2
v_gene: TRBV5-1
abundance: few
j_gene: TRBJ2-5

CDR3nt: TGTGCCACCAGTGGATCTATGCACACAGATACGCAGTATTTT
CDR3aa: CATSGSMHTDTQYF
d_gene: NA
v_gene: TRBV24-1
abundance: few
j_gene: TRBJ2-3

CDR3nt: TGTGCCAGCAGTCCGATCACGGGGGGCCAGGAGACCCAGTACTTC
CDR3aa: CASSPITGGQETQYF
d_gene: NA
v_gene: TRBV28
abundance: medium-sized
j_gene: TRBJ2-5

CDR3nt: TGTGCCAGCAGCCCTGCCTGGACAAGCTCCTACGAGCAGTACTTC
CDR3aa: CASSPAWTSSYEQYF
d_gene: NA
v_gene: TRBV7-9
abundance: many
j_gene: TRBJ2-7

CDR3nt: TGTGCCATCAGTGAGTTCCGACTAGCGGAGGGATACAATGAGCAGTTCTTC
CDR3aa: CAISEFRLAEGYNEQFF
d_gene: TRBD2
v_gene: TRBV10-3
abundance: NA
j_gene: TRBJ2-1

CDR3nt: TGTGCCAGCAGCTTTAGCGGGAGTAGCGATACGCAGTATTTT
CDR3aa: CASSFSGSSDTQYF
d_gene: TRBD2
v_gene: TRBV9
abundance: many
j_gene: TRBJ2-3

CDR3nt: TGTGCCACCGCAGCGGGAGACACCTACGAGCAGTACTTC
CDR3aa: CATAAGDTYEQYF
d_gene: TRBD2
v_gene: TRBV6-2/TRBV6-3
abundance: few
j_gene: TRBJ2-7

CDR3nt: TGTGCCAGCAGCCTCAGGGCCTTGAACACTGAAGCTTTCTTT
CDR3aa: CASSLRALNTEAFF
d_gene: NA
v_gene: TRBV7-8
abundance: few
j_gene: TRBJ1-1

CDR3nt: TGCAGTGCCCTCCTCCTTGGACAGAGCATCAATCAGCCCCAGCATTTT
CDR3aa: CSALLLGQSINQPQHF
d_gene: NA
v_gene: TRBV20-1
abundance: many
j_gene: TRBJ1-5

CDR3nt: TGTGCCAGCAGTTCCATCCAGGGGTTGGTTACTGAAGCTTTCTTT
CDR3aa: CASSSIQGLVTEAFF
d_gene: NA
v_gene: TRBV27
abundance: large
j_gene: TRBJ1-1

CDR3nt: TGCGCCAGCAGCCAAGAAGGGGCCATACGGGAGACCCAGTACTTC
CDR3aa: CASSQEGAIRETQYF
d_gene: NA
v_gene: TRBV4-1
abundance: many
j_gene: TRBJ2-5

CDR3nt: TGCGCCAGCAGCTTGGAGGGTAGGCATATGGGAGAGACCCAGTACTTC
CDR3aa: CASSLEGRHMGETQYF
d_gene: NA
v_gene: TRBV5-1
abundance: NA
j_gene: TRBJ2-5

CDR3nt: TGCAGTGCTAGCTCCGGGCCGTATCAGCCCCAGCATTTT
CDR3aa: CSASSGPYQPQHF
d_gene: NA
v_gene: TRBV20-1
abundance: many
j_gene: TRBJ1-5

CDR3nt: TGCGCCAGCAGCCCGTCGGGGGGCACGGTGGAAGCTTTCTTT
CDR3aa: CASSPSGGTVEAFF
d_gene: NA
v_gene: TRBV5-1
abundance: many
j_gene: TRBJ1-1

CDR3nt: TGCGCCAGCAGCCAAGAAATGGCGAATGGCTACACCTTC
CDR3aa: CASSQEMANGYTF
d_gene: NA
v_gene: TRBV4-1
abundance: many
j_gene: TRBJ1-2

CDR3nt: TGTGCCAGCAGTTTCCTTCGGGGCCACGAGCAGTACTTC
CDR3aa: CASSFLRGHEQYF
d_gene: NA
v_gene: TRBV12-3/TRBV12-4
abundance: many
j_gene: TRBJ2-7

CDR3nt: TGTGCCAGCAGCCCCGGGACAGGGAGTCACAATGAGCAGTTCTTC
CDR3aa: CASSPGTGSHNEQFF
d_gene: TRBD1
v_gene: TRBV28
abundance: many
j_gene: TRBJ2-1

CDR3nt: TGCAGCGTTGAAGATCTTAGGGGGGGCTTTAATGAGCAGTTCTTC
CDR3aa: CSVEDLRGGFNEQFF
d_gene: NA
v_gene: TRBV29-1
abundance: many
j_gene: TRBJ2-1

CDR3nt: TGCAGTGCTAGAGATCTCGGGAAATCCAGATCCTACGAGCAGTACTTC
CDR3aa: CSARDLGKSRSYEQYF
d_gene: NA
v_gene: TRBV20-1
abundance: many
j_gene: TRBJ2-7

CDR3nt: TGCGCCAGCAGCCCCCAAGGAGGGGGCGGTGGAAACACCATATATTTT
CDR3aa: CASSPQGGGGGNTIYF
d_gene: TRBD1
v_gene: TRBV4-1
abundance: many
j_gene: TRBJ1-3

CDR3nt: TGTGCCAGCAGTGTGACCTACACTGAAGCTTTCTTT
CDR3aa: CASSVTYTEAFF
d_gene: NA
v_gene: TRBV12-3/TRBV12-4
abundance: many
j_gene: TRBJ1-1

CDR3nt: TGTGCCAGCAGTTTATCGCCGCTGTGGCTAGCGGGAGCTCCAGATACGCAGTATTTT
CDR3aa: CASSLSPLWLAGAPDTQYF
d_gene: TRBD2
v_gene: TRBV27
abundance: few
j_gene: TRBJ2-3

CDR3nt: TGTGCCAGTACCCTAGGGGCGGGAGGCTCTCGAAAGCAGTTCTTC
CDR3aa: CASTLGAGGSRKQFF
d_gene: TRBD2
v_gene: TRBV19
abundance: many
j_gene: TRBJ2-1

CDR3nt: TGTGCCACCAGTGATTTGCAGGGGAATCAAGAGACCCAGTACTTC
CDR3aa: CATSDLQGNQETQYF
d_gene: NA
v_gene: TRBV24-1
abundance: many
j_gene: TRBJ2-5

CDR3nt: TGCAGTGCTAGAGATCGAGTTCTTGAGAGCACAGATACGCAGTATTTT
CDR3aa: CSARDRVLESTDTQYF
d_gene: NA
v_gene: TRBV20-1
abundance: many
j_gene: TRBJ2-3

CDR3nt: TGTGCCAGCAGTTTAGGCGCTGGGCTAGCGGGAGATGGGCGCACAGATACGCAGTATTTT
CDR3aa: CASSLGAGLAGDGRTDTQYF
d_gene: TRBD2
v_gene: TRBV12-3/TRBV12-4
abundance: many
j_gene: TRBJ2-3

CDR3nt: TGCAGTGCTAGAGATTCTAGCGGGAGAACCTACGAGCAGTACTTC
CDR3aa: CSARDSSGRTYEQYF
d_gene: TRBD2
v_gene: TRBV20-1
abundance: many
j_gene: TRBJ2-7

CDR3nt: TGTGCCAGCAGCCAGGGCCTGCGGAAACTGTTTTTT
CDR3aa: CASSQGLRKLFF
d_gene: NA
v_gene: TRBV14
abundance: many
j_gene: TRBJ1-4

CDR3nt: TGTGCCAGCAGCCAAGTTCTCGGGACAGGACCTTGGAATACGCAGTATTTT
CDR3aa: CASSQVLGTGPWNTQYF
d_gene: TRBD1
v_gene: TRBV3-1
abundance: medium-sized
j_gene: TRBJ2-3

CDR3nt: TGTGCCAGCAGTGGCCGGGGACAGGGGACGTCAGATACGCAGTATTTT
CDR3aa: CASSGRGQGTSDTQYF
d_gene: TRBD1
v_gene: TRBV2
abundance: many
j_gene: TRBJ2-3

CDR3nt: TGCAGTGCTAGAGTGGTTGGGGGACGGACCTACGAGCAGTACTTC
CDR3aa: CSARVVGGRTYEQYF
d_gene: NA
v_gene: TRBV20-1
abundance: many
j_gene: TRBJ2-7

CDR3nt: TGTGCCACCAGCAGGACAGTTCTGGATGAGCAGTTCTTC
CDR3aa: CATSRTVLDEQFF
d_gene: NA
v_gene: TRBV15
abundance: few
j_gene: TRBJ2-1

CDR3nt: TGTGCCAGCAGCTTGGAAGCGGTGAACACCGGGGAGCTGTTTTTT
CDR3aa: CASSLEAVNTGELFF
d_gene: NA
v_gene: TRBV5-4
abundance: many
j_gene: TRBJ2-2

CDR3nt: TGTGCCAGCAGTTACTCGATCGGAGCAGGCAGCACAGATACGCAGTATTTT
CDR3aa: CASSYSIGAGSTDTQYF
d_gene: NA
v_gene: TRBV6-2/TRBV6-3
abundance: few
j_gene: TRBJ2-3

CDR3nt: TGCAGCGTTGAAGGACCGGGACAGGACTACGAGCAGTACTTC
CDR3aa: CSVEGPGQDYEQYF
d_gene: TRBD1
v_gene: TRBV29-1
abundance: few
j_gene: TRBJ2-7

CDR3nt: TGTGCCAGTAGTATACCTAACGGTGAAACTGAAGCTTTCTTT
CDR3aa: CASSIPNGETEAFF
d_gene: NA
v_gene: TRBV19
abundance: few
j_gene: TRBJ1-1

CDR3nt: TGTGCCAGCAGCTTAAGTCCTAGCGGGCGCACCTACGAGCAGTACTTC
CDR3aa: CASSLSPSGRTYEQYF
d_gene: TRBD2
v_gene: TRBV7-8
abundance: many
j_gene: TRBJ2-7

CDR3nt: TGTGCCACCAGTGAGACTGGGACAATCCAAGAGACCCAGTACTTC
CDR3aa: CATSETGTIQETQYF
d_gene: NA
v_gene: TRBV24-1
abundance: NA
j_gene: TRBJ2-5

CDR3nt: TGCAGTGCTAGAGATACCACCTCCTCGGGGGGCCCCCCATACGAGCAGTACTTC
CDR3aa: CSARDTTSSGGPPYEQYF
d_gene: NA
v_gene: TRBV20-1
abundance: medium-sized
j_gene: TRBJ2-7

CDR3nt: TGTGCCAGCAGCATACCACCGGGGAGGGGCGCCTCCTACGAGCAGTACTTC
CDR3aa: CASSIPPGRGASYEQYF
d_gene: TRBD2
v_gene: TRBV7-8
abundance: many
j_gene: TRBJ2-7

CDR3nt: TGTGCCAGCTCCCCCGACTGGGACTACGAGCAGTACTTC
CDR3aa: CASSPDWDYEQYF
d_gene: NA
v_gene: TRBV25-1
abundance: many
j_gene: TRBJ2-7